One T cell receptor (beta chain) is described in this entry. The antigen remains undetermined. These data come from a study of cytotoxic CD8 clonotypes in ibrutinib-treated CLL. Study-wide context: Some 25 partial and 2 complete responses; at median about 63 months, 14 remitted, approximately 12 progressed. Once patients had received a median about eleven months of treatment, range 6 to 36, response samples were obtained.

Sequencing was performed with immunoSEQ multiplex PCR; in TCRdb, only in-frame clones are kept and a portion is missing. The sample includes about 120,000 clones, more than 55% seen only once; the top ten take 37%. Overall study findings and caveats: Public clonotypes were rare and shrank or held steady on treatment. Baseline clonality exceeded age-matched healthy donors and tracked circulating CD8+ T-cell counts.

The J segment lost 2 bases and the V segment lost 5 bases, leaving 1 base of the junction unmatched. CDR3 size: 14 residues. Germline V CDR1 and CDR2: SNHLY, FYNNEI. This sequence joins TRBV2 and TRBJ1-4; the match to TRBD1 covers 8 bases. The TCR comes from a human donor with chronic lymphocytic leukemia. The sequencing here drew on PBMCs, taken after 24 months of ibrutinib treatment. The CDR3 sequence: CASSRQGTNEKLFF. The CDR3 bases are TGTGCCAGCAGTCGACAGGGGACTAATGAAAAACTGTTTTTT.